The following is a TCR beta chain sequence with its context. The target of this receptor is not known. No clone much larger than this one lies a single base away; base qualities are absent. RNA was extracted using the RNeasy kit, and roughly 0.5 to 1 microgram was reverse transcribed with random hexamers. TCR beta CDR3 regions were amplified with the immunoSEQ multiplex PCR assay covering 54 Vbeta and 13 Jbeta segments. Bias from PCR amplification was corrected by using a synthetic template baseline for primer optimization and for computational correction. In the original analysis: Only productive sequences were kept, with reads annotated to V, D and J genes according to IMGT and analyzed in immunoSEQ Analyzer. To calculate clonality, Shannon entropy was normalized by log2 of the number of productive unique sequences and then subtracted from one. Public and private clones were assessed among the 100 most prevalent clones of each patient and control. A clone was defined as Susac-specific if it was absent from the healthy and MS cohorts, from 1052 published viral clones and from other ImmuneACCESS disease sequences. TCRdb trimmed public reads at Q25 via fastp, called clones via MiXCR and kept in-frame beta chains. Every CDR3 protein is listed once, alongside the most common genes and DNA of its rows. TCRdb assigned the V and J calls; the authors' analysis was not used. This sample gives 150,000 or so distinct CDR3 sequences in total; roughly 95% of them show up just once. The leading ten clones occupy 0.085% to 0.095% of the sample.

Peripheral blood CD8+ and CD4+ T cells from healthy donors, Susac syndrome patients and multiple sclerosis patients were profiled by high-throughput TCR beta sequencing. Multiple sclerosis controls were treatment-naive patients with stable or active relapsing-remitting disease fulfilling revised McDonald criteria. Bulk CD8+ and CD4+ T cells were purified by magnetic negative isolation, while CD8+ TEMRA cells were enriched using FACS. Blood was collected in EDTA tubes and processed within 24 hours, with PBMCs isolated through density gradient centrifugation. PBMCs intended for TCR sequencing were cryopreserved in liquid nitrogen and were subsequently thawed in a 37 degrees C water bath. The sorted or isolated CD4+, CD8+ and CD8+ TEMRA cells had a purity of 90% or higher. Reading from cysteine to phenylalanine, the CDR3 counts 15 amino acids. Solely the CDR3 DNA is kept, with 45 bases framed from the first base. The V end gives up 5 bases and the J end 6 bases, leaving 2 bases in the junction not matched to a gene.

The sample originates from a study of CD8 T cells in Susac syndrome (dated by TCRdb to between 2018 and 2020). Describing the broader study: The study used repertoire sequencing to test whether antigen drove CD8+ T cell activation and differentiation in Susac syndrome. Overall results and qualifications from the work: The number of individuals in the TCR sequencing and HLA analysis was acknowledged as relatively small.

Sequenced: CD4+ T cells from PBMCs. The chain is assembled from TRBV12-3 or TRBV12-4 and TRBJ2-1; TRBD2 fits 15 bases in the junction. This receptor was taken from a human donor with multiple sclerosis. DNA sequence: TGTGCCAGCAGTGCGGGACTAGCGGGGGGCAATGAGCAGTTCTTC. It translates as CASSAGLAGGNEQFF.